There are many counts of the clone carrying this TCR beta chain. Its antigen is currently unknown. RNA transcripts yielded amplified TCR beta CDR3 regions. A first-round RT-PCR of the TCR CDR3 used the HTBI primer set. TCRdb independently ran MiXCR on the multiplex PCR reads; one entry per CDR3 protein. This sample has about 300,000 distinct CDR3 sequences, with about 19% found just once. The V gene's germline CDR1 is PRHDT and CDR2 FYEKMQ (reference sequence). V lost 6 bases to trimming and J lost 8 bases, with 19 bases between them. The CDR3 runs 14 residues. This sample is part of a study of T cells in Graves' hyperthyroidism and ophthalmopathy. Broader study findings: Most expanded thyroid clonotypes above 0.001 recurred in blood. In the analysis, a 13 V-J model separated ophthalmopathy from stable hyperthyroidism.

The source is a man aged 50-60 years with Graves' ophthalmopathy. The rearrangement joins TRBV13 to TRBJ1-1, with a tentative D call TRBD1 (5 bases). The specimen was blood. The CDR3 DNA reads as TGTGCCAGCAGGCAAACAGGATTCGCCTGGGAAGCTTTCTTT. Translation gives CASRQTGFAWEAFF.